Presented here are 20 T cell receptor beta chains from one specimen sequenced in a study of OX40 agonist ivuxolimab in advanced cancers. The assay was immunoSEQ multiplex PCR, and TCRdb's table has in-frame clones only and misses some. The table lists 70,000 to 95,000 clones, around 90% of them singletons. The sample here was CD4+ or CD8+ T cells sorted from blood, taken in a trial of the OX40 agonist ivuxolimab. The source of these receptors is an adult with an advanced solid tumor such as melanoma, head and neck, liver or kidney cancer.

The chain recombines TRBV10-3 with TRBJ2-7; D possibly corresponds to TRBD2 (7 bases). CDR1 ENHRY and CDR2 SYGVKD come from the germline V gene. The CDR3 is 14 residues long. Trimming stripped 7 bases from V and 7 bases from J, with 20 bases between. The chain's CDR3 is CAIMVGEGDGEQYF. CDR3 nucleotide sequence: TGTGCCATCATGGTGGGGGAGGGGGACGGGGAGCAGTACTTC.

The J gene is TRBJ2-7, the V gene TRBV5-1, with 7 bases lining up with TRBD2. CDR3 length: 14 amino acids. The V and J ends lost 3 bases and 4 bases, in that order; junction bases with no gene match: 7. Germline CDR1 is SGHRS and CDR2 is YFSETQ. Here the CDR3 DNA reads TGCGCCAGCAGCTCAAGCGGGGTCGCATACGAGCAGTACTTC. This translates into CASSSSGVAYEQYF. Based on the CDR3 plus reference TRBV5-1 and TRBJ2-7, the full variable domain is KAGVTQTPRYLIKTRGQQVTLSCSPISGHRSVSWYQQTPGQGLQFLFEYFSETQRNKGNFPGRFSGRQFSNSRSEMNVSTLELGDSALYLCASSSSGVAYEQYFGPGTRLTVT.

The V gene is TRBV7-6, the J gene TRBJ2-7; TRBD2 aligns across 11 bases. J was trimmed by 0 bases and V by 5 bases; bases with no gene match: 6. The CDR3 runs to 16 residues. Germline CDR1 is SGHVS and CDR2 is FNYEAQ. CDR3 sequence: CASSPFTSGSSYEQYF. The CDR3 region has the DNA TGTGCCAGCAGCCCATTTACTAGCGGGAGCTCCTACGAGCAGTACTTC.

The chain couples TRBV5-6 to TRBJ2-1; 8 bases are shared with TRBD1. V was clipped by 3 bases and J by 5 bases; unmatched bases: 16. This CDR3 is 18 amino acids long. The V gene's germline CDR1 is SGHDT and CDR2 YYEEEE. CDR3 nucleotide sequence: TGTGCCAGCAGCTCTTTCAGGGGGCCGACTTTAGTCGACAATGAGCAGTTCTTC. It specifies CASSSFRGPTLVDNEQFF. Using reference TRBV5-6 and TRBJ2-1 for the parts outside the CDR3, the full variable domain is DAGVTQSPTHLIKTRGQQVTLRCSPKSGHDTVSWYQQALGQGPQFIFQYYEEEERQRGNFPDRFSGHQFPNYSSELNVNALLLGDSALYLCASSSFRGPTLVDNEQFFGPGTRLTVL.

The genes are TRBV7-9 and TRBJ2-5; 12 bases match TRBD2. The CDR3 is 16 amino acids. Germline CDR1 SEHNR, CDR2 FQNEAQ (reference sequence). V was clipped by 5 bases and J by 5 bases; unmatched bases: 9. CDR3 protein: CASSAGLAGNPETQYF. In DNA, the CDR3 is TGTGCCAGCAGCGCCGGACTAGCGGGGAACCCGGAGACCCAGTACTTC.

The CDR3 coding sequence is TGTGCCAGTAGGGAGGGCCCTAGCACAGATACGCAGTATTTT. It yields the protein CASREGPSTDTQYF. The rearrangement joins TRBV19 to TRBJ2-3; possibly TRBD2 for D (6 bases). Germline V lookup: CDR1 LNHDA, CDR2 SQIVND (reference sequence). The CDR3 loop spans 14 amino acids. The V gene lost 6 bases and the J gene lost 0 bases, with 10 bases spanning the gap.

This sequence joins TRBV27 and TRBJ1-1, with no clear D. Trimming removed 3 bases from V and 4 bases from J, with 9 bases in between. Germline CDR1 reads MNHEY; CDR2 reads SMNVEV (reference sequence). The CDR3 sequence is 13 residues long. The CDR3, as DNA: TGTGCCAGCAGTTTGAAATGGGGCACTGAAGCTTTCTTT. Residues: CASSLKWGTEAFF.

This clone has just one count. The chain combines TRBV5-1 with TRBJ2-5, with 11 bases fitting TRBD2. The CDR3 runs to 15 residues. The trim removed 2 bases at V and 4 bases at J, leaving 4 bases unmatched. Germline V gives CDR1 SGHRS, CDR2 YFSETQ. CDR3 sequence reads: CASSLLAGDRETQYF. The CDR3 DNA is TGCGCCAGCAGCTTACTAGCGGGAGATAGAGAGACCCAGTACTTC.

The genes are TRBV30 and TRBJ1-5, with D hard to call. The CDR3 covers 13 residues. Looked up from germline, CDR1 is GTSNPN and CDR2 is SVGIG (reference sequence). Trimming took off 2 bases at V and 7 bases at J, with 12 bases between the two ends. The CDR3 DNA reads TGTGCCTGGAGTCCTTCGACTTTCCAGCCCCAGCATTTT. This sequence encodes CAWSPSTFQPQHF.

The gene calls are TRBV5-1 and TRBJ2-3; 10 bases align to TRBD1. Germline CDR1 and CDR2: SGHRS and YFSETQ. The CDR3 spans 14 residues. J gave up 8 bases and V 0 bases, and 3 bases lay outside the gene matches. Here the CDR3 reads CASSLGQGARTQYF. CDR3 sequence (DNA): TGCGCCAGCAGCTTGGGACAGGGGGCGCGTACGCAGTATTTT.

V and J are TRBV5-4 and TRBJ2-3, with D uncertain. V was cut by 2 bases and J by 3 bases, with 7 bases left in between. CDR1 is SGHNT, CDR2 YYREEE, per germline (reference sequence). CDR3 length: 13 amino acids. This chain's CDR3 is CASSFGSTDTQYF. CDR3 DNA sequence: TGTGCCAGCAGCTTTGGTTCAACAGATACGCAGTATTTT.

This clone was observed a handful of times. The rearrangement uses TRBV5-1 and TRBJ1-2, with 7 bases that match TRBD1. In germline, CDR1 is SGHRS, CDR2 YFSETQ. Trimming cost V 5 bases and J 0 bases; bases outside gene matches: 4. The CDR3 has 14 residues. As DNA, the CDR3 is TGCGCCAGCAGGACTACAGGGGCTAACTATGGCTACACCTTC. It specifies CASRTTGANYGYTF.

The chain carries TRBV29-1 and TRBJ2-2; perhaps TRBD2 as D (6 bases). This CDR3 spans 12 amino acids. Germline loops: CDR1 SQVTM, CDR2 ANQGSEA. Between the trimmed V and J ends, which lost 7 bases and 6 bases, there was a span of 12 bases. CDR3 bases: TGCAGCGCGCGGGGTTCATCCGGGGAGCTGTTTTTT. This codes for CSARGSSGELFF.

This chain uses TRBV5-1 with TRBJ2-3, with D uncertain. Germline loops: CDR1 SGHRS, CDR2 YFSETQ. V was cut by 2 bases and J by 2 bases, with 6 bases left in between. The CDR3 spans 13 residues. The CDR3 loop reads CASSLDYTDTQYF. The CDR3 bases are TGCGCCAGCAGCTTAGATTACACAGATACGCAGTATTTT. Full variable domain (outside the CDR3, taken from reference TRBV5-1 and TRBJ2-3): KAGVTQTPRYLIKTRGQQVTLSCSPISGHRSVSWYQQTPGQGLQFLFEYFSETQRNKGNFPGRFSGRQFSNSRSEMNVSTLELGDSALYLCASSLDYTDTQYFGPGTRLTVL.

The genes are TRBV18 and TRBJ2-7; the match to TRBD2 covers 8 bases. V shed 6 bases and J 2 bases; nucleotides not matched to a gene: 15. This CDR3 has 17 amino acids. Germline CDR1 KGHSH, CDR2 LQKENI. CDR3 residues: CASSPRVLAEIPYEQYF. DNA for the CDR3: TGTGCCAGCTCGCCTCGCGTACTAGCGGAGATCCCCTACGAGCAGTACTTC.

This chain connects TRBV25-1 to TRBJ2-5, with 8 positions matching TRBD2. The V and J ends lost 2 bases and 2 bases, in that order; junction bases with no gene match: 7. CDR1 is MGHDK and CDR2 is SYGVNS in the germline V gene. CDR3 length: 16 residues. The CDR3 DNA reads TGTGCCAGCAGTGAACCATCCGGGGGGGAACAAGAGACCCAGTACTTC. Translated, it gives CASSEPSGGEQETQYF.

The CDR3 region has the DNA TGTGCCAGCAGCTTAGAGCCCGGGTCGAATACGCAGTATTTT. Protein: CASSLEPGSNTQYF. This chain joins TRBV11-2 and TRBJ2-3; the D is unclear. Germline V CDR1 and CDR2: SGHAT, FQNNGV. Trimming left V 0 bases short and J 7 bases short, with 11 bases between. This CDR3 has 14 amino acids.

The chain carries TRBV7-2 and TRBJ1-2; D may be TRBD1 (5 bases). From germline, CDR1 is SGHTA and CDR2 FQGNSA. This CDR3 comprises 15 residues. With 5 bases removed from V and 7 bases from J, the gap between germline ends came to 20 bases. The CDR3 DNA is TGTGCCAGCAGCGCAGGGACTTCCACACCAGGTGGCTACACCTTC. Encoded protein: CASSAGTSTPGGYTF.

V gene TRBV28 combines with J gene TRBJ1-5, with TRBD1 matching 7 bases. The CDR3 totals 15 residues. In germline, CDR1 is MDHEN, CDR2 SYDVKM. With V trimmed by 5 bases and J by 9 bases, 13 bases remained unmatched. In DNA, the CDR3 is TGTGCCAGCAGTATCCGGACAGGAGGTGTCGGGCCCCAGCATTTT. This translates into CASSIRTGGVGPQHF. Drawing the rest from reference TRBV28 and TRBJ1-5, the complete variable domain is DVKVTQSSRYLVKRTGEKVFLECVQDMDHENMFWYRQDPGLGLRLIYFSYDVKMKEKGDIPEGYSVSREKKERFSLILESASTNQTSMYLCASSIRTGGVGPQHFGDGTRLSIL.

The CDR3 coding sequence is TGTGCCAGTAGTACAGGGGGACTTAACTATGGCTACACCTTC. This translates into CASSTGGLNYGYTF. V and J are TRBV19 and TRBJ1-2; 7 nucleotides align to TRBD1. Trimming took 4 bases from V and 1 from J; bases not matched to a gene: 3. CDR3 length: 14 residues. Germline CDR1 LNHDA, CDR2 SQIVND (reference sequence).